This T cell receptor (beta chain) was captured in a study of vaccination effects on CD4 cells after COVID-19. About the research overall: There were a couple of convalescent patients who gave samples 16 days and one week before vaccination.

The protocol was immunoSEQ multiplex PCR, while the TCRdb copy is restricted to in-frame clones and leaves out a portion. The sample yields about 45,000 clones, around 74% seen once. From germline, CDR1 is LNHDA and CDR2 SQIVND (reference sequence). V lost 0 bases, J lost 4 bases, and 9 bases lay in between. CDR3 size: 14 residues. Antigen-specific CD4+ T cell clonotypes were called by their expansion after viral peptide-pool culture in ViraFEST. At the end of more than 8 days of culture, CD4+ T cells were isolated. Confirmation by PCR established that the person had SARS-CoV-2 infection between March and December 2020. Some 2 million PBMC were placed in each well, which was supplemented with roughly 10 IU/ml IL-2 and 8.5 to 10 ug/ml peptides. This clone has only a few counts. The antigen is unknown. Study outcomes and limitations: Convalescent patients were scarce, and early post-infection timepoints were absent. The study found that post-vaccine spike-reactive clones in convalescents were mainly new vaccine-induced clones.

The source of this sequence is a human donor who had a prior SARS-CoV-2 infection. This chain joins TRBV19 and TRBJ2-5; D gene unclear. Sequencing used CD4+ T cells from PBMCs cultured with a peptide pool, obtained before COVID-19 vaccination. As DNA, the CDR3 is TGTGCCAGTAGTATAGACGTCTACAGAGAGACCCAGTACTTC. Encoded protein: CASSIDVYRETQYF.